A single sample gave rise to the 17 T cell receptor beta chains below, sequenced in a study of blood T cell repertoires in COVID-19. Measured with immunoSEQ multiplex PCR; TCRdb has only the in-frame clones, and not every one. The sample has 300,000 to 450,000 clones, less than 90% seen once. Specimen: PBMCs or T cells enriched from blood (not recorded which). The source is a woman aged 30 to 39 who had recovered from COVID-19.

This clone occurred once. The chain uses TRBV5-1 and TRBJ2-2; 10 bases align to TRBD2. Per germline, CDR1 SGHRS and CDR2 YFSETQ. This CDR3 spans 18 amino acids. With V trimmed by 4 bases and J by 9 bases, 18 bases remained unmatched. Here the CDR3 reads CASSPGGLRAGGPRELFF. The DNA for the CDR3 is TGCGCCAGCAGCCCCGGGGGCCTACGAGCGGGGGGGCCTCGGGAGCTGTTTTTT. Full variable domain (outside the CDR3, taken from reference TRBV5-1 and TRBJ2-2): KAGVTQTPRYLIKTRGQQVTLSCSPISGHRSVSWYQQTPGQGLQFLFEYFSETQRNKGNFPGRFSGRQFSNSRSEMNVSTLELGDSALYLCASSPGGLRAGGPRELFFGEGSRLTVL.

The gene calls are TRBV27 and TRBJ2-7, with a weak D call TRBD1 (5 bases). The germline CDR1 and CDR2 sequences are MNHEY and SMNVEV (reference sequence). This CDR3 has 18 residues. V was cut by 6 bases and J by 5 bases, with 29 bases left in between. CDR3 bases: TGTGCCAGCAGCTTTGGTCCTTCATTTCGTGGGGCCGTCAACGAGCAGTACTTC. Translation: CASSFGPSFRGAVNEQYF.

This clone has only one observation. The V and J genes are TRBV7-9 and TRBJ1-2; weak D call: TRBD1 (5 bases). Germline values: CDR1 SEHNR, CDR2 FQNEAQ (reference sequence). V was pared by 1 base and J by 8 bases, with 11 bases between. CDR3 size: 13 residues. The CDR3 here is CASSLVGGEGYTF. CDR3 bases: TGTGCCAGCAGCTTAGTCGGAGGGGAGGGCTACACCTTC.

The chain employs TRBV7-9 and TRBJ1-6; tentatively, D is TRBD1 (5 bases). CDR1 is SEHNR and CDR2 is FQNEAQ in the germline V gene (reference sequence). Trimming removed 1 base from V and 8 bases from J, with 15 bases in between. The CDR3 sequence is 16 residues long. The CDR3 spells CASSLGPQGGDSPLHF. CDR3 nucleotides: TGTGCCAGCAGCTTAGGGCCCCAGGGAGGGGATTCACCCCTCCACTTT.

The J gene is TRBJ2-5, the V gene TRBV29-1; possible D gene TRBD1, 6 bases. The V gene's germline CDR1 is SQVTM and CDR2 ANQGSEA. This CDR3 region has 14 residues. With 4 bases removed from V and 1 base from J, the gap between germline ends came to 13 bases. CDR3 DNA: TGCAGCGTTGCGGCAGGGGAGATCCAAGAGACCCAGTACTTC. The encoded protein is CSVAAGEIQETQYF.

The chain carries TRBV7-2 and TRBJ1-1; weak D call: TRBD1 (5 bases). The CDR3 covers 15 residues. The ends were cut back, 4 bases at V and 1 base at J, with 13 bases in the middle. The V gene's germline CDR1 is SGHTA and CDR2 FQGNSA. As DNA, the CDR3 is TGTGCCAGCAGCTCACCGGGTAGGGGGAACACTGAAGCTTTCTTT. It encodes CASSSPGRGNTEAFF.

The genes are TRBV7-9 and TRBJ1-2; TRBD1 matches at 7 bases. This CDR3 contains 14 residues. CDR1 SEHNR and CDR2 FQNEAQ come from the germline V gene (reference sequence). V trimming: 7 bases; J trimming: 5 bases; junction bases outside the gene matches: 10. The CDR3 loop is CASTGTQGKYGYTF. The CDR3 DNA sequence: TGTGCCAGCACCGGCACACAGGGGAAATATGGCTACACCTTC.

The rearrangement uses TRBV28 and TRBJ1-1; D is possibly TRBD1 (6 bases). V was cut by 6 bases and J by 0 bases, with 14 bases left in between. Per the germline V gene, CDR1 is MDHEN and CDR2 is SYDVKM. The CDR3 is made up of 15 amino acids. The DNA of the CDR3 is TGTGCCAGCAGCCATATGAGGGGGATGAACACTGAAGCTTTCTTT. It translates to CASSHMRGMNTEAFF.

The V call is TRBV28, the J call TRBJ1-4; 7 bases fit TRBD1. This CDR3 is 14 amino acids long. Germline V gives CDR1 MDHEN, CDR2 SYDVKM. V gave up 2 bases and J gave up 8 bases; unmatched junction bases: 5. The CDR3 is CASSLRQGGEKLFF. CDR3 coding DNA: TGTGCCAGCAGTTTACGTCAGGGGGGCGAAAAACTGTTTTTT. The entire variable domain, with the rest obtained from reference TRBV28 and TRBJ1-4, is as follows: DVKVTQSSRYLVKRTGEKVFLECVQDMDHENMFWYRQDPGLGLRLIYFSYDVKMKEKGDIPEGYSVSREKKERFSLILESASTNQTSMYLCASSLRQGGEKLFFGSGTQLSVL.

This clone was seen only once. The genes are TRBV12-3 or TRBV12-4 and TRBJ1-3; D gene ambiguous. This CDR3 is 12 amino acids long. V dropped 6 bases and J dropped 1 base, with 4 bases sitting between them. The CDR3 DNA is TGTGCCAGCAGACTGTCTGGAAACACCATATATTTT. It encodes CASRLSGNTIYF.

This clone was counted a single time. V and J are TRBV7-2 and TRBJ1-1; a weak D match, TRBD1 (6 bases). Germline-derived CDR1 and CDR2 are SGHTA and FQGNSA. This CDR3 is built from 13 residues. Between the trimmed V and J ends, which lost 5 bases and 12 bases, there was a span of 19 bases. CDR3: CASSPQGRSVTFF. The CDR3 DNA reads TGTGCCAGCAGCCCTCAGGGGCGATCGGTAACTTTCTTT.

The chain is built from TRBV18 and TRBJ2-3; 8 nucleotides line up with TRBD2. Germline lookup yields CDR1 KGHSH and CDR2 LQKENI. The CDR3 runs to 15 residues. V gave up 5 bases and J gave up 2 bases; unmatched junction bases: 6. CDR3 residues: CASSNGGETTDTQYF. Written as DNA, the CDR3 is TGTGCCAGCTCAAACGGGGGGGAGACCACAGATACGCAGTATTTT. Together with reference TRBV18 and TRBJ2-3, the CDR3 gives the full variable domain: NAGVMQNPRHLVRRRGQEARLRCSPMKGHSHVYWYRQLPEEGLKFMVYLQKENIIDESGMPKERFSAEFPKEGPSILRIQQVVRGDSAAYFCASSNGGETTDTQYFGPGTRLTVL.

CDR3 coding DNA: TGTGCCAGCAGCCAAGAGGGAGGGCTTAGCAATCAGCCCCAGCATTTT. Its translation is CASSQEGGLSNQPQHF. The chain employs TRBV3-1 (or the pseudogene TRBV3-2) and TRBJ1-5, with D unclear. From germline, CDR1 is LGHDT and CDR2 YNNKEL (reference sequence). The CDR3 has 16 residues. V dropped 0 bases and J dropped 0 bases, with 9 bases sitting between them.

The chain uses TRBV2 and TRBJ2-1, with TRBD2 identical over 13 bases. Looked up from germline, CDR1 is SNHLY and CDR2 is FYNNEI. The CDR3 consists of 17 residues. V trimming: 4 bases; J trimming: 7 bases; junction bases outside the gene matches: 10. CDR3 in DNA: TGTGCCAGCAGTGGCAGGACTAGCGGGGGAGGGGGTAATGAGCAGTTCTTC. This encodes CASSGRTSGGGGNEQFF.

This chain links TRBV28 with TRBJ1-6; D possibly corresponds to TRBD1 (5 bases). The CDR3 loop spans 15 amino acids. Trimming removed 3 bases at V and 7 bases at J, with 13 bases between. Germline CDR1 and CDR2: MDHEN and SYDVKM. The CDR3 nucleotides read TGTGCCAGCAGTTTTTTTAGGGGCTTAAATTCACCCCTCCACTTT. Protein sequence: CASSFFRGLNSPLHF.

V gene TRBV7-8 combines with J gene TRBJ2-3, with TRBD2 identical over 13 bases. The V segment lost 0 bases and the J segment 4 bases; nucleotides outside the gene matches: 4. CDR1 SGHVS and CDR2 FQNEAQ come from the germline V gene. The CDR3 is made up of 17 amino acids. The CDR3: CASSLATSGGDSDTQYF. The CDR3 bases are TGTGCCAGCAGCTTAGCCACTAGCGGGGGGGACTCAGATACGCAGTATTTT.

The chain employs TRBV11-2 and TRBJ2-7, with TRBD2 matching 12 bases. This CDR3 has 14 residues. The germline V gene encodes CDR1 SGHAT and CDR2 FQNNGV. V lost 5 bases to trimming and J lost 7 bases; unmatched junction nucleotides: 6. The CDR3, as DNA: TGTGCCAGCAGCGGAGGACTAGCGGGGTGGGAGCAGTACTTC. It yields the protein CASSGGLAGWEQYF.